This T cell receptor (beta chain) was identified in a study of T cell repertoires in cytomegalovirus infection. Study-level information: Well-studied HLA-B-restricted epitopes and recently identified HLA-C-restricted epitopes of CMV were both used in the study.

From the reads, TCRdb called clonotypes with MiXCR, one entry per CDR3 protein. The sample lists some 920,000 distinct CDR3 sequences, under 40% seen once, with 13% in the top ten. In regard to this clonotype: The antigen remains unidentified.

The CDR3 length is 12 residues. The V end was cut by 1 base, the J end by 7 bases, with 5 bases between. Germline V gene sequence: CDR1 LNHNV, CDR2 YYDKDF (reference sequence). Sequences were derived from cultured CD8+ T cells from PBMCs, sampled from culture after CMV antigen stimulation. This sequence joins TRBV15 and TRBJ2-1, with no clear D. This sequence originates from a human donor in good health (CMV status not recorded). Some clones in this sample may be carry-over from other donors' samples. The chain's CDR3 is CATSRAGNEQFF. CDR3 sequence (DNA): TGTGCCACCAGCAGAGCCGGGAATGAGCAGTTCTTC. Using reference TRBV15 and TRBJ2-1 for the parts outside the CDR3, the full variable domain is DAMVIQNPRYQVTQFGKPVTLSCSQTLNHNVMYWYQQKSSQAPKLLFHYYDKDFNNEADTPDNFQSRRPNTSFCFLDIRSPGLGDTAMYLCATSRAGNEQFFGPGTRLTVL.